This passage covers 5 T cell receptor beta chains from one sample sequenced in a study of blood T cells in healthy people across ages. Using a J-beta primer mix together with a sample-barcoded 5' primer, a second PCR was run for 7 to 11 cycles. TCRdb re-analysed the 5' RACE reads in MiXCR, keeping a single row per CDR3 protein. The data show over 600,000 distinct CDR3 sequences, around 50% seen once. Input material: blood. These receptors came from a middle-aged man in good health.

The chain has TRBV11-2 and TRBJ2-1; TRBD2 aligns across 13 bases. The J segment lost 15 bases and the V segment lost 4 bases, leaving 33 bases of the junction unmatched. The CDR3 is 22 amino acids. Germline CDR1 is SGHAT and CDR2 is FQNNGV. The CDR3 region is CASSYSNPGLAGLSGTMSRGFF. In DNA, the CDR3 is TGTGCCAGCAGCTATTCTAACCCGGGACTAGCGGGACTTTCGGGTACAATGAGCAGGGGGTTCTTC. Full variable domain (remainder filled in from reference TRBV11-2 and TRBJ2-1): EAGVAQSPRYKIIEKRQSVAFWCNPISGHATLYWYQQILGQGPKLLIQFQNNGVVDDSQLPKDRFSAERLKGVDSTLKIQPAKLEDSAVYLCASSYSNPGLAGLSGTMSRGFFGPGTRLTVL.

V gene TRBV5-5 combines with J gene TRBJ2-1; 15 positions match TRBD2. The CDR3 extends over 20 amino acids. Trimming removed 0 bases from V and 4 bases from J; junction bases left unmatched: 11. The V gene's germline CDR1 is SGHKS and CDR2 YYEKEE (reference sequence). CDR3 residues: CASSLDWTSGRAALYNEQFF. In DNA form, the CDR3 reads TGTGCCAGCAGCTTGGACTGGACTAGCGGGAGGGCGGCTCTATACAATGAGCAGTTCTTC.

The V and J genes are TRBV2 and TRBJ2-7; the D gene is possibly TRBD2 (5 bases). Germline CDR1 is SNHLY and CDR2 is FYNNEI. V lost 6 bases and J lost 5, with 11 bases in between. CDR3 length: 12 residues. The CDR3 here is CASSRSRDEQYF. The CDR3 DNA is TGTGCCAGCAGCCGATCGAGGGACGAGCAGTACTTC. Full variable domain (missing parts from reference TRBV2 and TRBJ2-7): EPEVTQTPSHQVTQMGQEVILRCVPISNHLYFYWYRQILGQKVEFLVSFYNNEISEKSEIFDDQFSVERPDGSNFTLKIRSTKLEDSAMYFCASSRSRDEQYFGPGTRLTVT.

This CDR3 reads CASSFMTSGSKGEQYF. CDR3 nucleotide sequence: TGCGCCAGCAGCTTCATGACTAGCGGGAGCAAGGGCGAGCAGTACTTC. This chain connects TRBV5-1 to TRBJ2-7, with 12 bases matching TRBD2. CDR1 SGHRS and CDR2 YFSETQ come from the germline V gene. This CDR3 is 16 amino acids long. J gave up 6 bases and V 2 bases, and 9 bases lay outside the gene matches.

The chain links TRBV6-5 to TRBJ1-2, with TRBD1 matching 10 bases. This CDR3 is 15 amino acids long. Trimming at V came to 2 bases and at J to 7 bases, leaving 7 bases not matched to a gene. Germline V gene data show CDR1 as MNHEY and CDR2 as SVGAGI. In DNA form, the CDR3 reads TGTGCCAGCAGTTACGAGGACAGGGGGTATTCTGGCTACACCTTC. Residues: CASSYEDRGYSGYTF.